These T cell receptor beta chains were read from a single sample in a study of T cells after somatic rescue of genetic block. Method: immunoSEQ multiplex PCR; TCRdb's copy keeps in-frame clones and lacks some. The sample lists about 12,000 clones; 65% to 75% were seen once. The specimen was peripheral blood mononuclear cells (PBMCs). The receptors here all came from a boy aged 10-17 years. Both conserved end residues are part of each CDR3. D genes are given only for firm matches. Clone size appears in some rows only: once, few, many, or a class for an expanded clone.

d_call | j_call | v_call | clone_size | cdr3_nt | cdr3_aa
. | TRBJ2-2 | TRBV4-1 | . | TGCGCCAGCAGCCTCAGACATACGAACACCGGGGAGCTGTTTTTT | CASSLRHTNTGELFF
. | TRBJ2-7 | TRBV28 | . | TGTGCCAGCAGTAACCCGCAGCGCTCCTACGAGCAGTACTTC | CASSNPQRSYEQYF
. | TRBJ2-7 | TRBV7-3 | . | TGTGCCAGCAGCTTCCCAGGGTTCGAGACGCAGGACTACGAGCAGTACTTC | CASSFPGFETQDYEQYF
. | TRBJ2-5 | TRBV4-1 | few | TGCGCCAGCAGCCAAGATGCCCTCTGGGGGGTTAGCGAGTTGGAGACCCAGTACTTC | CASSQDALWGVSELETQYF
. | TRBJ2-7 | TRBV28 | . | TGTGCCAGCAGTCGAGTTTCGAGCCAGGGTTTCGGCTACGAGCAGTACTTC | CASSRVSSQGFGYEQYF
. | TRBJ1-5 | TRBV28 | . | TGTGCCAGCAGCCGAACAGGTCCAGGCAGCAATCAGCCCCAGCATTTT | CASSRTGPGSNQPQHF
. | TRBJ2-1 | TRBV9 | . | TGTGCCAGCAGCGCCCAGGGGAGAAGGGCTTACAATGAGCAGTTCTTC | CASSAQGRRAYNEQFF
. | TRBJ1-5 | TRBV18 | . | TGTGCCAGCTCACCACCGATAAGACAGGGCAATCAGCCCCAGCATTTT | CASSPPIRQGNQPQHF
. | TRBJ1-6 | TRBV5-4 | once | TGTGCCAGCACCGCGGGTCCTTCCCTTTATAATTCACCCCTCCACTTT | CASTAGPSLYNSPLHF
. | TRBJ2-1 | TRBV19 | . | TGTGCCAGTAAGGACGGGCTCTCCTACAATGAGCAGTTCTTC | CASKDGLSYNEQFF
. | TRBJ1-2 | TRBV5-4 | . | TGTGCCAGCAGCTTGGGCAGGCTCACTCACTATGGCTACACCTTC | CASSLGRLTHYGYTF
. | TRBJ2-7 | TRBV27 | . | TGTGCCAGCAGTTTAGGACAGTCCTACGAGCAGTACTTC | CASSLGQSYEQYF
. | TRBJ1-1 | TRBV29-1 | . | TGCAGCGGGGGGGGACGGTTGAACACTGAAGCTTTCTTT | CSGGGRLNTEAFF
. | TRBJ2-3 | TRBV6-4 | . | TGTGCCAGCAGTGAACAGGGAGGCGCAGATACGCAGTATTTT | CASSEQGGADTQYF
TRBD2 | TRBJ2-2 | TRBV6-5 | . | TGTGCCAGCAGTCACCGGGGGGGAAACACCGGGGAGCTGTTTTTT | CASSHRGGNTGELFF
TRBD2 | TRBJ2-1 | TRBV10-2 | . | TGCGCCAGCAAAGGCCTCGGCGGGAGCCATAATGTATACAATGAGCAGTTCTTC | CASKGLGGSHNVYNEQFF
. | TRBJ1-3 | TRBV7-6 | . | TGTGCCAGCGGCTTTCTGGCCTCCTCTGGAAACACCATATATTTT | CASGFLASSGNTIYF
TRBD1 | TRBJ1-4 | TRBV9 | . | TGCGCCAGCAGCGGCAAGACAGGGGTGGTTTTT | CASSGKTGVVF
TRBD2 | TRBJ2-7 | TRBV5-4 | . | TGTGCCAGCAGCTTCCTCGCCTCAGCGGGGGGCTACGAGCAGTACTTC | CASSFLASAGGYEQYF